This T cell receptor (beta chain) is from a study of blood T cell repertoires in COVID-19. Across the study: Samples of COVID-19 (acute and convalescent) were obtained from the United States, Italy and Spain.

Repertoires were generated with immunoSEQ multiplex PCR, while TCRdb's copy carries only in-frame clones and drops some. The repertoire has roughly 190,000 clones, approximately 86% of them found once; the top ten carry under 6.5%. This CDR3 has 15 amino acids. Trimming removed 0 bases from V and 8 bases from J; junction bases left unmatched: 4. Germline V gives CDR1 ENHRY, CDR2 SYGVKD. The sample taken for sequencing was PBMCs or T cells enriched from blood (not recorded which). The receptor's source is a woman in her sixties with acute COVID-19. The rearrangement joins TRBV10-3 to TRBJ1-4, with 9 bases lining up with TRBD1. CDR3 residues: CAISESDRGNEKLFF. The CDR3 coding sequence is TGTGCCATCAGTGAGTCGGACAGGGGCAACGAAAAACTGTTTTTT.